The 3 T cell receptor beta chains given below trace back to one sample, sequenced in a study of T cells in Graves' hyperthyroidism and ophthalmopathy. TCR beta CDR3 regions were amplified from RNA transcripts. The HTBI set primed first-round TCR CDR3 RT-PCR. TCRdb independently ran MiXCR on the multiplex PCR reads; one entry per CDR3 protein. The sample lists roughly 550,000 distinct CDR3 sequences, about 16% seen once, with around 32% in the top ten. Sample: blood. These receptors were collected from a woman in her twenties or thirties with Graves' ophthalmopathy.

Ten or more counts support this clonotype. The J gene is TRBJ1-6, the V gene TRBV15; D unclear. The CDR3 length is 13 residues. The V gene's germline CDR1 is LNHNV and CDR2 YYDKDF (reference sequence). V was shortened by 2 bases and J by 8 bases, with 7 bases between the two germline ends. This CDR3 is CATSRPPYSPLHF. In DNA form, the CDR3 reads TGTGCCACCAGCAGACCTCCCTATTCACCCCTCCACTTT. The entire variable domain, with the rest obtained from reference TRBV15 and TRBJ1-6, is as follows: DAMVIQNPRYQVTQFGKPVTLSCSQTLNHNVMYWYQQKSSQAPKLLFHYYDKDFNNEADTPDNFQSRRPNTSFCFLDIRSPGLGDTAMYLCATSRPPYSPLHFGNGTRLTVT.

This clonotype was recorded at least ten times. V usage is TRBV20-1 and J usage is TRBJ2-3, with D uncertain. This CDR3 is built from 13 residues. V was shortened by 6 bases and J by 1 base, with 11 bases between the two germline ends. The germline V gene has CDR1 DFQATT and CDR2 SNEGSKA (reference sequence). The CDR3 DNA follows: TGCAGTGCAAGCATATATGGCACAGATACGCAGTATTTT. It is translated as CSASIYGTDTQYF.

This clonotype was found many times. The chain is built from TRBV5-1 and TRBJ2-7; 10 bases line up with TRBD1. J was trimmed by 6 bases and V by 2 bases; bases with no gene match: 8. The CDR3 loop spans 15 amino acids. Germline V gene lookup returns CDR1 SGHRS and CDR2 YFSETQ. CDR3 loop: CASSLRQGASSEQYF. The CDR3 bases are TGCGCCAGCAGCTTAAGACAGGGGGCGTCGAGCGAGCAGTACTTC.